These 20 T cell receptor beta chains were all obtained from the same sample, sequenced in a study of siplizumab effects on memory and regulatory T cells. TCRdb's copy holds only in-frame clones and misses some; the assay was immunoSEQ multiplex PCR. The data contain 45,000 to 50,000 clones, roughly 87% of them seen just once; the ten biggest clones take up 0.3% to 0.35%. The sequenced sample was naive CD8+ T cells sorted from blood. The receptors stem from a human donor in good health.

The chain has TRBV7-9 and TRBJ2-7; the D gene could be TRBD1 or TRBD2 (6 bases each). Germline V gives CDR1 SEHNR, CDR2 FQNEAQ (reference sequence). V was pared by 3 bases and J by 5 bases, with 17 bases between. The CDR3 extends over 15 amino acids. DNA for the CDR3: TGTGCCAGCAGCTTTTGGCCAGGGGCTAGCGACGAGCAGTACTTC. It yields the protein CASSFWPGASDEQYF.

This CDR3 is CATSRDDVTYEQYF. The CDR3 DNA is TGTGCCACCAGCAGAGATGACGTAACCTACGAGCAGTACTTC. This sequence joins TRBV15 and TRBJ2-7; D remains ambiguous. CDR3 length: 14 residues. Germline V gives CDR1 LNHNV, CDR2 YYDKDF (reference sequence). The germline V and J ends were trimmed by 0 bases and 2 bases, with 8 bases remaining between them.

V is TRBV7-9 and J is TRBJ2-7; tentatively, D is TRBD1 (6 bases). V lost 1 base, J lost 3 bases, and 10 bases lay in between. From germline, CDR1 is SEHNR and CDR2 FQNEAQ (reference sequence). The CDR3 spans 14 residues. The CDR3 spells CASSLVGRGYEQYF. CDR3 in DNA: TGTGCCAGCAGCTTAGTGGGCAGGGGCTACGAGCAGTACTTC.

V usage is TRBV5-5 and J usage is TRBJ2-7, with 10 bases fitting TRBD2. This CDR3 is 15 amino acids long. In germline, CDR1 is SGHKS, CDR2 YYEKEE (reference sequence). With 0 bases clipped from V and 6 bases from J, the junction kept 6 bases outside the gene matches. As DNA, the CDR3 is TGTGCCAGCAGCTTGGAGAGTAGCGGGAGGCCCGAGCAGTACTTC. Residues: CASSLESSGRPEQYF.

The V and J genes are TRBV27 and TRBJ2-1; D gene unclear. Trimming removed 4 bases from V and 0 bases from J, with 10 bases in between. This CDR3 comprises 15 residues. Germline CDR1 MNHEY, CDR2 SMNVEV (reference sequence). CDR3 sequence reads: CASSSQDDSYNEQFF. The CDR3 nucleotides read TGTGCCAGCAGTTCGCAAGATGACTCCTACAATGAGCAGTTCTTC.

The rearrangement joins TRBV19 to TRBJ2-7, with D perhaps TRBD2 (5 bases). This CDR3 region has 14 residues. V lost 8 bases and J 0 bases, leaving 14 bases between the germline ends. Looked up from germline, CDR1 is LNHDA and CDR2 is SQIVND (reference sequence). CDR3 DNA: TGTGCCAGTCGTGTGAGCGGTAGCTCCTACGAGCAGTACTTC. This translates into CASRVSGSSYEQYF.

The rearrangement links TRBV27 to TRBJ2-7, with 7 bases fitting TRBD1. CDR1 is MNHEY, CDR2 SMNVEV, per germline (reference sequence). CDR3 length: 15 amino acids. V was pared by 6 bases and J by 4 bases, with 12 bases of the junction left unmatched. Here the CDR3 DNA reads TGTGCCAGCAGCTCGACAGGGTTTAAAGGTTACGAGCAGTACTTC. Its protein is CASSSTGFKGYEQYF.

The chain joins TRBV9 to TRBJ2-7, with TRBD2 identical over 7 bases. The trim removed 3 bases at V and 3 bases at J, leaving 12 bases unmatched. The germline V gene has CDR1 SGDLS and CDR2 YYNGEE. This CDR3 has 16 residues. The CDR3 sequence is CASSATTGGKIYEQYF. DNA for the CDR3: TGTGCCAGCAGCGCTACGACGGGGGGTAAGATCTACGAGCAGTACTTC.

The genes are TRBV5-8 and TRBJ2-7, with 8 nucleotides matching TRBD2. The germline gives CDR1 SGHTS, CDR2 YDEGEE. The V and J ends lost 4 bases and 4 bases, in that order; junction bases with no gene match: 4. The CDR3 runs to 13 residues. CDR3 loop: CASSPGGIYEQYF. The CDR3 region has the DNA TGTGCCAGCAGCCCGGGAGGGATTTACGAGCAGTACTTC.

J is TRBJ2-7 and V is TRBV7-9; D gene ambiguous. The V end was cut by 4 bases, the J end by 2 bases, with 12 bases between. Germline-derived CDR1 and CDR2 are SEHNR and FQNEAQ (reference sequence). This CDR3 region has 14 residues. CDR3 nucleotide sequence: TGTGCCAGCAGCTCCCCCAGACAACCCTACGAGCAGTACTTC. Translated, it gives CASSSPRQPYEQYF. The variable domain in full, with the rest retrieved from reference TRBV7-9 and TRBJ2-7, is DTGVSQNPRHKITKRGQNVTFRCDPISEHNRLYWYRQTLGQGPEFLTYFQNEAQLEKSRLLSDRFSAERPKGSFSTLEIQRTEQGDSAMYLCASSSPRQPYEQYFGPGTRLTVT.

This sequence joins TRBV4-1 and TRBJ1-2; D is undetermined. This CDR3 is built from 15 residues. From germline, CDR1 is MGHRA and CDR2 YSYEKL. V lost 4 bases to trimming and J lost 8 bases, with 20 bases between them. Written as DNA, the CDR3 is TGCGCCAGCAGCCTAATCTCCCCTGGCCAGGACGGCTACACCTTC. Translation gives CASSLISPGQDGYTF.

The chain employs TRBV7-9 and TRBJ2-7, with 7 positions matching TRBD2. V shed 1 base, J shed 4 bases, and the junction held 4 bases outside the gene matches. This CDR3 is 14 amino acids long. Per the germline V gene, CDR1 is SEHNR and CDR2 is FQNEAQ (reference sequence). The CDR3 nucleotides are TGTGCCAGCAGCTTAGGTGCGGGAGTATACGAGCAGTACTTC. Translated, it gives CASSLGAGVYEQYF. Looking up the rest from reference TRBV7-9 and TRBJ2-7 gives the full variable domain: DTGVSQNPRHKITKRGQNVTFRCDPISEHNRLYWYRQTLGQGPEFLTYFQNEAQLEKSRLLSDRFSAERPKGSFSTLEIQRTEQGDSAMYLCASSLGAGVYEQYFGPGTRLTVT.

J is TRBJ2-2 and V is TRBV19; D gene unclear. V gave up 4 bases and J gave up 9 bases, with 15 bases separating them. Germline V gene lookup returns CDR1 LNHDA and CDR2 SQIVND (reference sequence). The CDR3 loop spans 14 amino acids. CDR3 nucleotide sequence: TGTGCCAGTAGTACCGACCAAGGGCCCCGGGAGCTGTTTTTT. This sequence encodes CASSTDQGPRELFF. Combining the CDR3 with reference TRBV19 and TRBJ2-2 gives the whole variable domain DGGITQSPKYLFRKEGQNVTLSCEQNLNHDAMYWYRQDPGQGLRLIYYSQIVNDFQKGDIAEGYSVSREKKESFPLTVTSAQKNPTAFYLCASSTDQGPRELFFGEGSRLTVL.

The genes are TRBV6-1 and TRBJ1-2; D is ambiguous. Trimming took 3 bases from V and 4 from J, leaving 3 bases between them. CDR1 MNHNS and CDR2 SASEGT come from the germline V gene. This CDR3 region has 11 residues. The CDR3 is CASSDSYGYTF. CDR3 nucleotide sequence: TGTGCCAGCAGTGACAGCTATGGCTACACCTTC.

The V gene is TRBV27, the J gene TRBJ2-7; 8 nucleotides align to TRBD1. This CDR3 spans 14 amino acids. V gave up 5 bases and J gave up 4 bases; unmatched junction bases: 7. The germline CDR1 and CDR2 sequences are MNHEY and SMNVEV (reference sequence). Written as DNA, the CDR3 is TGTGCCAGCAGTAACCAGGACAGGGTATACGAGCAGTACTTC. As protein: CASSNQDRVYEQYF.

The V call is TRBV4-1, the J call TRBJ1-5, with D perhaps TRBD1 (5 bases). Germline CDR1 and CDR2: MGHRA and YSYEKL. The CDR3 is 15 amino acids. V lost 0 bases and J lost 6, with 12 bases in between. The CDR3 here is CASSQDAGMSQPQHF. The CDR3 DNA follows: TGCGCCAGCAGCCAAGATGCAGGGATGAGTCAGCCCCAGCATTTT.

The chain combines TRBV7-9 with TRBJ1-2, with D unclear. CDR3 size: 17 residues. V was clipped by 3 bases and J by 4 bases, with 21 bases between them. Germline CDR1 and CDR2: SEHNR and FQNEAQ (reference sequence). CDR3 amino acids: CASSFSGRDVDGYGYTF. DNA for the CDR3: TGTGCCAGCAGCTTCTCAGGCCGGGATGTGGATGGCTATGGCTACACCTTC.

The CDR3 nucleotides read TGTGCCAGCAGCTTGTACGGTATCGACACTGAAGCTTTCTTT. Its protein product is CASSLYGIDTEAFF. The chain carries TRBV5-8 and TRBJ1-1; D gene uncertain. Deletions cut 1 base from V and 3 bases from J, with 10 bases between. CDR3 size: 14 residues. Germline V gives CDR1 SGHTS, CDR2 YDEGEE.

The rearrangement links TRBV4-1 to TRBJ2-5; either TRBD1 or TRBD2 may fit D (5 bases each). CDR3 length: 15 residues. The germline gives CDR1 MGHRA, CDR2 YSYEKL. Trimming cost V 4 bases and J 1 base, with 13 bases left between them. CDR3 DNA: TGCGCCAGCAGCCCACACCGGGACGGCCAAGAGACCCAGTACTTC. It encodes CASSPHRDGQETQYF.

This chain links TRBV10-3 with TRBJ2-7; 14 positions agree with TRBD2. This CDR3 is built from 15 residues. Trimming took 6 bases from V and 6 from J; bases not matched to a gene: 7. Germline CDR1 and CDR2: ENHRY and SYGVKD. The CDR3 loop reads CAIRPGLAGESEQYF. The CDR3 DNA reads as TGTGCCATCAGACCGGGACTAGCGGGAGAGAGCGAGCAGTACTTC.